This T cell receptor beta chain was observed in a study of T-cell memory formation after mild COVID-19. Study-level information: Clustering of TCRs was largely donor specific.

TCRdb called the 5' RACE reads again in MiXCR, with one record for every CDR3 protein. The table has 250,000 to 300,000 distinct CDR3 sequences, approximately 8.4% seen once. The table lists this clonotype with many counts. Germline CDR1 is SEHNR and CDR2 is FQNEAQ (reference sequence). The V and J ends lost 4 bases and 8 bases respectively, with 11 bases between them. There are 12 residues in the CDR3. The chain employs TRBV7-9 and TRBJ1-2, with D uncertain. This TCR came from a man aged 18 to 30 who had mild COVID-19 (a few samples of this study predate the infection). Cell type and time point are not known. The sequencing sample was made of PBMCs or a T cell subset sorted from them (not recorded which). CDR3 DNA: TGTGCCAGCAGCTATAGCGGGGAAGGCTACACCTTC. Translation gives CASSYSGEGYTF.